This record looks at one T cell receptor beta chain sequence and its context. The sample belongs to a study of blood T cell repertoires in COVID-19. The protocol was immunoSEQ multiplex PCR, while the TCRdb copy is restricted to in-frame clones and leaves out a portion. The data show around 120,000 clones, more than 65% seen once. This receptor was identified in a woman in her seventies with acute or convalescent COVID-19. Sequenced: peripheral blood.

The CDR3 nucleotides read TGTGCCAGCAGCTTCCAAACAGCCTCGGATACGCAGTATTTT. Translation gives CASSFQTASDTQYF. The V and J genes are TRBV5-6 and TRBJ2-3; D uncertain. V dropped 2 bases and J dropped 6 bases, with 13 bases sitting between them. The CDR3 has 14 residues. Germline-derived CDR1 and CDR2 are SGHDT and YYEEEE.